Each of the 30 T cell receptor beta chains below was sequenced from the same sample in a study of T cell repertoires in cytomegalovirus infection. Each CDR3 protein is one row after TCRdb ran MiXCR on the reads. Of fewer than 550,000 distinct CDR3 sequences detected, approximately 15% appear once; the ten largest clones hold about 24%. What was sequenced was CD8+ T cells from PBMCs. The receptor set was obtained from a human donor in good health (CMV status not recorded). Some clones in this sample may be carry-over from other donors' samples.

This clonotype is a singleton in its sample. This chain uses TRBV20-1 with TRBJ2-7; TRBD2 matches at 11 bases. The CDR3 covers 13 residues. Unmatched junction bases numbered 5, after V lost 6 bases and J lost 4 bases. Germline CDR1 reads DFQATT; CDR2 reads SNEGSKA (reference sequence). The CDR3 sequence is CSAPGLAVYEQYF. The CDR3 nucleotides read TGCAGTGCCCCGGGACTAGCGGTTTACGAGCAGTACTTC.

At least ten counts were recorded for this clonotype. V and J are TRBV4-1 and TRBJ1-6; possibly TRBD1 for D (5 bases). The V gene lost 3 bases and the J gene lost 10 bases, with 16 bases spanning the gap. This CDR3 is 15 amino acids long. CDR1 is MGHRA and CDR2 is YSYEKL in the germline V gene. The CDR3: CASSHPGGVESPLHF. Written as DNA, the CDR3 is TGCGCCAGCAGCCACCCCGGGGGGGTAGAATCACCCCTCCACTTT.

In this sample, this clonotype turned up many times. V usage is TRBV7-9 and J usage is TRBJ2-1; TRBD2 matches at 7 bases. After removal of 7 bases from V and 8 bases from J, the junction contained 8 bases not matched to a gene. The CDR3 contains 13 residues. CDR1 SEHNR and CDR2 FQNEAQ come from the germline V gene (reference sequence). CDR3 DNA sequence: TGTGCCAGCACCTCCCTACGGGGGGATGAGCAGTTCTTC. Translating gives CASTSLRGDEQFF.

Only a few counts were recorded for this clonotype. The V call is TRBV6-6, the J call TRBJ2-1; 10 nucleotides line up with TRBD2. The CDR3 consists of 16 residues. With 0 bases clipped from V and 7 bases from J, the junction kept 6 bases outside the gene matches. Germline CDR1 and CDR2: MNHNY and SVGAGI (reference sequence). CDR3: CASSYSQREGRNEQFF. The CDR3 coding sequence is TGTGCCAGCAGTTACTCGCAGCGGGAGGGCCGAAATGAGCAGTTCTTC.

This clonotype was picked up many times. Written as DNA, the CDR3 is TGCGCCAGCAGCCATCCCCCTGGGGCTAGCGGAAATGAGCAGTTCTTC. This codes for CASSHPPGASGNEQFF. The rearrangement links TRBV4-1 to TRBJ2-1, with 7 nucleotides matching TRBD2. Trimming removed 3 bases from V and 7 bases from J; junction bases left unmatched: 12. The CDR3 consists of 16 residues. The germline V gene has CDR1 MGHRA and CDR2 YSYEKL.

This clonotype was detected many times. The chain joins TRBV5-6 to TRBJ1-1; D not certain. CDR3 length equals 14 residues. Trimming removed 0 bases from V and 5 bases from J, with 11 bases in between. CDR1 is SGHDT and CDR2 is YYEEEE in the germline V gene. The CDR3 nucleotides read TGTGCCAGCAGCTTGGAAGGGAAGGCGACTGAAGCTTTCTTT. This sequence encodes CASSLEGKATEAFF.

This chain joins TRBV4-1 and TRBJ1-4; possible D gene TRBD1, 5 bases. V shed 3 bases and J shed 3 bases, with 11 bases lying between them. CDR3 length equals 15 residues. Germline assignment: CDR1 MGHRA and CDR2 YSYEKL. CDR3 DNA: TGCGCCAGCAGCCATCCGACAGACTCTAATGAAAAACTGTTTTTT. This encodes CASSHPTDSNEKLFF.

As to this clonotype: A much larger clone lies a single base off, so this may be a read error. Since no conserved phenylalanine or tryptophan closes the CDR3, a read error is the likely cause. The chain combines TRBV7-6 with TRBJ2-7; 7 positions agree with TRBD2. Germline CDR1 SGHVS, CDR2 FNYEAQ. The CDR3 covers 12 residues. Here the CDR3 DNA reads TGTGTCATTAGCGGGTACACCTACGAGCAGTACTTA. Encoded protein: CVISGYTYEQYL.

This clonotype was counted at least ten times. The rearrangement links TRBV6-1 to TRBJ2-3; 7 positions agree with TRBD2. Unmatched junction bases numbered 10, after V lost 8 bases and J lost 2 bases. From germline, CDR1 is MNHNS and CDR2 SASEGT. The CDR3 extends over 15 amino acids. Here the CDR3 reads CASGLGGRVTDTQYF. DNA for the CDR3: TGTGCCAGCGGCCTCGGGGGGAGAGTCACAGATACGCAGTATTTT.

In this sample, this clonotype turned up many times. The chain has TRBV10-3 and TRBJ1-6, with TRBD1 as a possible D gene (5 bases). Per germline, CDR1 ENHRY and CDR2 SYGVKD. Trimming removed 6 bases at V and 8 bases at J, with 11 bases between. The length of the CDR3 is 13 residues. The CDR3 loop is CAISRDGYSPLHF. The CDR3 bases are TGTGCCATCAGCCGGGACGGCTATTCACCCCTCCACTTT.

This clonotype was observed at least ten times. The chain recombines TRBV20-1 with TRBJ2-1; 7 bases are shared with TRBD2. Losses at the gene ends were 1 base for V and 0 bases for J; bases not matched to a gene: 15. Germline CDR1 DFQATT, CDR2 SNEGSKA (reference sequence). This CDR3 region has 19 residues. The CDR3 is CSARAGTTTAGSSYNEQFF. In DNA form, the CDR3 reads TGCAGTGCTAGAGCCGGGACTACTACCGCCGGGAGCTCCTACAATGAGCAGTTCTTC.

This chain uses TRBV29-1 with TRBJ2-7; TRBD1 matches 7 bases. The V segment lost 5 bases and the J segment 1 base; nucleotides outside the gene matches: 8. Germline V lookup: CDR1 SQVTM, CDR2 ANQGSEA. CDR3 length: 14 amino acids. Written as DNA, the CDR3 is TGCAGCGTTTTAACGACAGGGTCATCCTACGAGCAGTACTTC. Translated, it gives CSVLTTGSSYEQYF.

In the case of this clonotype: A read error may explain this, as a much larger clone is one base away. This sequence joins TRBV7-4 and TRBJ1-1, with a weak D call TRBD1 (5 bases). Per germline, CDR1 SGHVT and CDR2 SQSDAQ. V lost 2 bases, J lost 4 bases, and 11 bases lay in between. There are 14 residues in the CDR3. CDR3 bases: TGTGCCAGCAGCTTACAAGGGGCGACCACTGAAGCTTTCTTT. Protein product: CASSLQGATTEAFF.

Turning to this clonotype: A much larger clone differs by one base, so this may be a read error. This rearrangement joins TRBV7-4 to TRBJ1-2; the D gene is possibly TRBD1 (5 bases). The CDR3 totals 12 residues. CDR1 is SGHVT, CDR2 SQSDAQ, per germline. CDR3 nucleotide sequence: TGTGCCAGCAGCTTAGGGGAGCGGGGCTTCACCTTC. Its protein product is CASSLGERGFTF.

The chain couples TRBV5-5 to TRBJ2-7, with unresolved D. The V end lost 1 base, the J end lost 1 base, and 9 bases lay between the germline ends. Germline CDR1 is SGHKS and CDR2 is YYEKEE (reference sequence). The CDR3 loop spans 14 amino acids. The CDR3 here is CASSLRTESYEQYF. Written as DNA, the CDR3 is TGTGCCAGCAGCTTGCGAACAGAATCCTACGAGCAGTACTTC.

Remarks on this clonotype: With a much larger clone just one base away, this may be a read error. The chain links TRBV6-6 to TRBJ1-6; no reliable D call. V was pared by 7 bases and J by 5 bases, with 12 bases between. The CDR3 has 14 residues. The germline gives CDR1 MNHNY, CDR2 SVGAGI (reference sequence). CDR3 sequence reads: CASIRTENNSPLHF. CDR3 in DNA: TGTGCCAGCATCAGAACAGAGAATAATTCACCCCTCCACTTT.

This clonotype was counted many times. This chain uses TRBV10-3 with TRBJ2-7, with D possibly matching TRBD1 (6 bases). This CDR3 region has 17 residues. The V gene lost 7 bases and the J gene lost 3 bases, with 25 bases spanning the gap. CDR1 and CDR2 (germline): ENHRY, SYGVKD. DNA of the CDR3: TGTGCCATCAAAGGGGACACCGTTGACGATTACGGCTACGAGCAGTACTTC. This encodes CAIKGDTVDDYGYEQYF.

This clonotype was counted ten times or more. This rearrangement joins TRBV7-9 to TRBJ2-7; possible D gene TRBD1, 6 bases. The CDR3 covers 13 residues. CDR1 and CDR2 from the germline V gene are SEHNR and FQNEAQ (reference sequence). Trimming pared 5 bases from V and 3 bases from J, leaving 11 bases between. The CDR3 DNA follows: TGTGCCAGCAGCCCAAGACAGGTCTACGAGCAGTACTTC. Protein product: CASSPRQVYEQYF.

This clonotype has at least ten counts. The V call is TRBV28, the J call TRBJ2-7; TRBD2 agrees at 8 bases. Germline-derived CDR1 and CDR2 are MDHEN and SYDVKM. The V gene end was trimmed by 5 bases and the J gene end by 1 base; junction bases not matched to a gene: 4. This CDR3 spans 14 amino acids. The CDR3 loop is CASSVTSESYEQYF. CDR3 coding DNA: TGTGCCAGCAGTGTGACTAGCGAATCCTACGAGCAGTACTTC. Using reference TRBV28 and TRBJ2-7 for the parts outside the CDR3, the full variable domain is DVKVTQSSRYLVKRTGEKVFLECVQDMDHENMFWYRQDPGLGLRLIYFSYDVKMKEKGDIPEGYSVSREKKERFSLILESASTNQTSMYLCASSVTSESYEQYFGPGTRLTVT.

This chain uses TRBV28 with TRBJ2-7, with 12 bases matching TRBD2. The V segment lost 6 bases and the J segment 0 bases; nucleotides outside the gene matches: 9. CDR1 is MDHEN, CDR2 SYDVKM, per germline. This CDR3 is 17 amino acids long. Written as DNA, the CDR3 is TGTGCCAGCAGCCCGGGACTAGCGGGCCTCCTCTCCTACGAGCAGTACTTC. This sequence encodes CASSPGLAGLLSYEQYF.

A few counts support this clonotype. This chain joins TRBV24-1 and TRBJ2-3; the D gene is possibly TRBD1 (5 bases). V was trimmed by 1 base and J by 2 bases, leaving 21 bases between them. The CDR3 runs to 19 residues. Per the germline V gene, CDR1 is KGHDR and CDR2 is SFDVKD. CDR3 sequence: CATSDLKVTGPRPTDTQYF. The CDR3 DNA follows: TGTGCCACCAGTGATTTAAAAGTAACAGGCCCTCGCCCCACAGATACGCAGTATTTT.

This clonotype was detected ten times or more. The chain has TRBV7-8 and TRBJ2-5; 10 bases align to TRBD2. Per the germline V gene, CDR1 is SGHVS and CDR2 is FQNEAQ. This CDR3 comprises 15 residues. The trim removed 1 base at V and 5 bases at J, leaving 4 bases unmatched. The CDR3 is CASSLELAGRETQYF. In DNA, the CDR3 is TGTGCCAGCAGCTTAGAACTAGCGGGAAGGGAGACCCAGTACTTC. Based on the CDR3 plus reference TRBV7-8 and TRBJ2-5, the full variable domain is GAGVSQSPRYKVAKRGQDVALRCDPISGHVSLFWYQQALGQGPEFLTYFQNEAQLDKSGLPSDRFFAERPEGSVSTLKIQRTQQEDSAVYLCASSLELAGRETQYFGPGTRLLVL.

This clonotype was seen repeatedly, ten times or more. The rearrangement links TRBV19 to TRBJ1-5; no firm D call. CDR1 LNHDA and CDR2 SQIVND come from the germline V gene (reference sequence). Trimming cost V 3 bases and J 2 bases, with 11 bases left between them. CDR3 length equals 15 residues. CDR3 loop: CASSMVMGGNQPQHF. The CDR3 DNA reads TGTGCCAGTAGTATGGTAATGGGAGGCAATCAGCCCCAGCATTTT.

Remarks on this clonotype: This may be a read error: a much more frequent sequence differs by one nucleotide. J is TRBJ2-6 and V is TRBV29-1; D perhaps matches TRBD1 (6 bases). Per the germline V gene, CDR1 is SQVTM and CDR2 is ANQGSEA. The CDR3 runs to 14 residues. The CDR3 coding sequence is TGCAGCGTTTCGGACAGCTCTGGGGCCAACGCCCTGACTTTC. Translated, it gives CSVSDSSGANALTF.

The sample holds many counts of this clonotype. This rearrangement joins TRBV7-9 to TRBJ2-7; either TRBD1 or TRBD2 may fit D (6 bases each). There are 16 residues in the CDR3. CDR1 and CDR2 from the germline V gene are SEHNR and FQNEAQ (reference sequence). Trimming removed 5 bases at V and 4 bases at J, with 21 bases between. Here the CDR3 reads CASSPRTGTGAYEQYF. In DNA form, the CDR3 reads TGTGCCAGCAGCCCCCGAACAGGGACGGGGGCTTACGAGCAGTACTTC.

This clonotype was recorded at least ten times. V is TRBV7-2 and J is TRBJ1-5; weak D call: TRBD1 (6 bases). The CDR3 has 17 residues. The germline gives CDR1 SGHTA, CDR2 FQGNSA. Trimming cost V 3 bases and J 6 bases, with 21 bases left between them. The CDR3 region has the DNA TGTGCCAGCAGCTTGGCCCCAGGACAGAGGGTTTTTCAGCCCCAGCATTTT. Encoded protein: CASSLAPGQRVFQPQHF.

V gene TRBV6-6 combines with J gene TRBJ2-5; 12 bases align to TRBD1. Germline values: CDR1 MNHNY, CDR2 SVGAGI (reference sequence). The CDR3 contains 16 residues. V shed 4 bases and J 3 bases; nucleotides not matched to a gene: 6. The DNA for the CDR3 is TGTGCCAGCAGTTCCCCCGGGACAGGGGGCGAAGAGACCCAGTACTTC. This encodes CASSSPGTGGEETQYF.

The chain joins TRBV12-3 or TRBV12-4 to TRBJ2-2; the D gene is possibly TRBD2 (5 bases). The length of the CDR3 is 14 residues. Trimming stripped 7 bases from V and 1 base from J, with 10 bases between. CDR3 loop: CASNIGGNTGELFF. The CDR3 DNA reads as TGTGCCAGCAATATTGGAGGGAACACCGGGGAGCTGTTTTTT.

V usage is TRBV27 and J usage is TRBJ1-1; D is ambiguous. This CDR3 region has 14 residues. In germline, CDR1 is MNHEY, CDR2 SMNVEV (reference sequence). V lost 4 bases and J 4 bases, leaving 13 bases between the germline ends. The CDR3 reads CASSSPGDATEAFF. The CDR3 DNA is TGTGCCAGCAGTTCCCCCGGGGATGCCACTGAAGCTTTCTTT.

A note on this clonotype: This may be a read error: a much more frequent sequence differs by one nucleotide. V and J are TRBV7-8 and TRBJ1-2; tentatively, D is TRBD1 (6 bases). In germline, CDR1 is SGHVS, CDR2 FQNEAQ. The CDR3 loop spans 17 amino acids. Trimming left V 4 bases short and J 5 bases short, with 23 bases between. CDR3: CASSSVTGETHIYGYTF. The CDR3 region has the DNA TGTGCCAGCAGCTCTGTGACAGGAGAAACCCACATATATGGCTACACCTTC.